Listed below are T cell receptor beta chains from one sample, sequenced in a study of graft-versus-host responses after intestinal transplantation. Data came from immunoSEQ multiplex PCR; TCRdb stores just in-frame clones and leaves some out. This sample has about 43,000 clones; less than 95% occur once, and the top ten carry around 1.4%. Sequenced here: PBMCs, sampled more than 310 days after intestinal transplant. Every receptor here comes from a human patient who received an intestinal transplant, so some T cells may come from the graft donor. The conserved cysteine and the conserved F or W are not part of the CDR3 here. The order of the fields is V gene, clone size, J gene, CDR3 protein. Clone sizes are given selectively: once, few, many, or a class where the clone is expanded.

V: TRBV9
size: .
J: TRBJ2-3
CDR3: ASGTSTDTQY

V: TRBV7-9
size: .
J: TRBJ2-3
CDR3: ASSLSRLFTDTQY

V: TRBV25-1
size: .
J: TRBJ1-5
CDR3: ASSDSRQVSNQPQH

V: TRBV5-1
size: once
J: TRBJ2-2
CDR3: ASSLALTSGKSTGELF

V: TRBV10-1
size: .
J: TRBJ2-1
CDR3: ASSGRAGGPYNEQF

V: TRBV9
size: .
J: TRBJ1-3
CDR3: ASSVTSVVSGNTIY

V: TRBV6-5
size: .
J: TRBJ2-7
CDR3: ASSYSTEAGEQY

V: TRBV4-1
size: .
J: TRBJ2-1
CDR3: ASSQAPAPGLAGHNEQF

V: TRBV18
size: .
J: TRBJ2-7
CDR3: ASSPGDRGAYEQY

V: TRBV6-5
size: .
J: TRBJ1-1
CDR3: ASSPSATEAF

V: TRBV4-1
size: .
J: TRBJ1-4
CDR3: ASSQEVIQAHRGGKLF

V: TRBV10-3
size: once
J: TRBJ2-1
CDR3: AISEGDNEQF

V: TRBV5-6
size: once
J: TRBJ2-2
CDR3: ASSLVKHTGELF

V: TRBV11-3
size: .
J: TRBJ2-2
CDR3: ASSLEGLRRELF

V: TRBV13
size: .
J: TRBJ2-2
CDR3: ASSFRLAGGGGELF

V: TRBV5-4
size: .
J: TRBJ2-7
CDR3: ASSWESGLAEYEQY

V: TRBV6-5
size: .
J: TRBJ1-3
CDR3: ASSYSRGNGNTIY

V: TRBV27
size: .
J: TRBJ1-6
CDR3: AKNGGPLFPDNSPLH

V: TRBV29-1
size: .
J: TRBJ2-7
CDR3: SVDSGYEQY

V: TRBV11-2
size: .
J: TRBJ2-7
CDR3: ASIPSGGRAEEQY

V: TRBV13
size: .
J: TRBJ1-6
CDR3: ASSMGSSYNSPLH

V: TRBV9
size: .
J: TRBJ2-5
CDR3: ASRPVVGRGETQY

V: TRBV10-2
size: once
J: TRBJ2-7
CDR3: ASSESDEQY

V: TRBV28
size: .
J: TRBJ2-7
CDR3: ASRTGRSYEQY

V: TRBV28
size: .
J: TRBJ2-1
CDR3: AIVLGTSGSNEQF

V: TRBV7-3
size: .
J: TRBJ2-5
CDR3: ASSLDRQETQY

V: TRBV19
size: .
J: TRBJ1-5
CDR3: ASKRGAGNNQPQH

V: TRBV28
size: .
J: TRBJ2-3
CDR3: ASSGPTDTQY

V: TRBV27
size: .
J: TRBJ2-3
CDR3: ASSLDFRSTDTQY

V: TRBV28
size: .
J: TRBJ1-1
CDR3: ASSLSPLLAF

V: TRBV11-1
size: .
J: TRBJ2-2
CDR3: ASTELEPGELF

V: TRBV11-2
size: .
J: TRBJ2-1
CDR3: ASSFFTHVNEQF

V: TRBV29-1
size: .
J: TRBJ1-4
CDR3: SVAPGGGFEKLF

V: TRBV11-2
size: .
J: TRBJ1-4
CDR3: ASSGRQGPYEKLF

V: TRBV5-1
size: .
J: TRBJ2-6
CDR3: ASSLEFQGMWNSGANVLT

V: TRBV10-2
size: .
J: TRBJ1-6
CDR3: ASSEGDAELRNSPLH

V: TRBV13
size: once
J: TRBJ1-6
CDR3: ASSLVGGNSPLH

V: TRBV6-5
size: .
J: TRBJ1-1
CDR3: ASSYMTGGVTEAF

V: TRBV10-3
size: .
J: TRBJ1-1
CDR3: AINRQGTAF

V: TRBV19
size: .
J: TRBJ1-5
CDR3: ASSRGQGDQPQH

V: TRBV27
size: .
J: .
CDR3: ASSPASGGYEQY